The 17 T cell receptor beta chains below all came from one sample that was sequenced in a study of cytomegalovirus exposure and HLA in healthy donors. With 60 Vbeta and 13 Jbeta primers, the PCR was carried out. The assay was immunoSEQ multiplex PCR, and TCRdb's table has in-frame clones only and misses some. The clone table shows roughly 30,000 clones, with the ten largest holding around 3.4%. What was sequenced was PBMCs. These receptors all stem from a middle-aged woman in good health and CMV-seropositive.

The chain carries TRBV5-5 and TRBJ2-1; D is perhaps TRBD1 (5 bases). Between the trimmed V and J ends, which lost 2 bases and 4 bases, there was a span of 22 bases. Germline V gene sequence: CDR1 SGHKS, CDR2 YYEKEE (reference sequence). The CDR3 covers 18 residues. This chain's CDR3 is CASSLPVGPTVVYNEQFF. The CDR3 DNA follows: TGTGCCAGCAGCTTACCGGTGGGGCCGACGGTAGTATACAATGAGCAGTTCTTC.

The V gene is TRBV28, the J gene TRBJ1-4, with D perhaps TRBD1 (6 bases). This CDR3 region has 13 residues. Germline CDR1 reads MDHEN; CDR2 reads SYDVKM. Trimming stripped 8 bases from V and 4 bases from J, with 11 bases between. CDR3 sequence: CASQGHLNEKLFF. CDR3 sequence (DNA): TGTGCCAGCCAGGGACATCTTAATGAAAAACTGTTTTTT. Combining the CDR3 with reference TRBV28 and TRBJ1-4 gives the whole variable domain DVKVTQSSRYLVKRTGEKVFLECVQDMDHENMFWYRQDPGLGLRLIYFSYDVKMKEKGDIPEGYSVSREKKERFSLILESASTNQTSMYLCASQGHLNEKLFFGSGTQLSVL.

V and J are TRBV30 and TRBJ2-7, with 7 bases that match TRBD2. This CDR3 region has 12 residues. Germline V lookup: CDR1 GTSNPN, CDR2 SVGIG (reference sequence). Trimming took 5 bases from V and 5 from J; bases not matched to a gene: 6. The CDR3 DNA is TGTGCCTGGGGACTAGTTCGGCACGAGCAGTACTTC. Translating gives CAWGLVRHEQYF.

The rearrangement uses TRBV28 and TRBJ1-1; D unresolved. This CDR3 region has 12 residues. Trimming removed 1 base from V and 7 bases from J, with 7 bases in between. Germline CDR1 MDHEN, CDR2 SYDVKM. CDR3: CASSLFLREAFF. Here the CDR3 DNA reads TGTGCCAGCAGTTTATTTCTCCGTGAAGCTTTCTTT.

The chain couples TRBV9 to TRBJ2-7; no reliable D call. Germline CDR1 SGDLS, CDR2 YYNGEE. The ends were cut back, 4 bases at V and 6 bases at J, with 14 bases in the middle. The CDR3 consists of 13 residues. The CDR3 DNA reads TGTGCCAGCAGCCCAAGCGTTAGGTCCGAGCAGTACTTC. Translated, it gives CASSPSVRSEQYF.

This chain connects TRBV9 to TRBJ2-2, with TRBD1 identical over 11 bases. Germline V gene lookup returns CDR1 SGDLS and CDR2 YYNGEE. Germline trimming cut 6 bases from V and 4 bases from J; bases unmatched to any gene: 2. CDR3 size: 14 residues. CDR3 protein: CASTGTGGTGELFF. Here the CDR3 DNA reads TGTGCCAGCACTGGGACAGGGGGCACCGGGGAGCTGTTTTTT.

The genes are TRBV6-1 and TRBJ2-3, with 8 bases aligning to TRBD1. Germline values: CDR1 MNHNS, CDR2 SASEGT. The CDR3 is 15 residues long. This CDR3 reads CVSTTGQVNTDTQYF. The CDR3 DNA reads TGTGTCTCGACAACGGGACAGGTAAACACAGATACGCAGTATTTT.

This chain uses TRBV7-2 with TRBJ2-5, with 11 positions matching TRBD2. Losses at the gene ends were 5 bases for V and 0 bases for J; bases not matched to a gene: 5. The germline V gene has CDR1 SGHTA and CDR2 FQGNSA. The CDR3 consists of 16 residues. Written as DNA, the CDR3 is TGTGCCAGCAGCAAAGGGACTAGCGGATACCAAGAGACCCAGTACTTC. This codes for CASSKGTSGYQETQYF.

V and J are TRBV6-5 and TRBJ2-1, with a weak D call TRBD1 (5 bases). The germline V and J ends were trimmed by 0 bases and 15 bases, with 12 bases remaining between them. Per the germline V gene, CDR1 is MNHEY and CDR2 is SVGAGI. The CDR3 spans 12 residues. The CDR3 here is CASSYSGRDLFF. In nucleotides, the CDR3 is TGTGCCAGCAGTTACTCGGGCAGGGATCTGTTCTTC.

The chain is built from TRBV5-4 and TRBJ1-2; D remains unclear. Germline loops: CDR1 SGHNT, CDR2 YYREEE (reference sequence). V lost 4 bases and J 8 bases, leaving 15 bases between the germline ends. The CDR3 consists of 13 residues. The CDR3 nucleotides read TGTGCCAGCAGCCCGGGGAGGACCCTGGGCTACACCTTC. Protein: CASSPGRTLGYTF.

The gene calls are TRBV7-2 and TRBJ2-7, with a tentative D call TRBD2 (5 bases). From germline, CDR1 is SGHTA and CDR2 FQGNSA. CDR3 size: 14 residues. Between the trimmed V and J ends, which lost 5 bases and 0 bases, there was a span of 11 bases. CDR3 in amino acids: CASSPGLPSYEQYF. CDR3 sequence (DNA): TGTGCCAGCAGCCCCGGACTCCCCTCCTACGAGCAGTACTTC.

The rearrangement links TRBV5-1 to TRBJ1-1; the D is unclear. Trimming removed 2 bases at V and 3 bases at J, with 11 bases between. Germline lookup yields CDR1 SGHRS and CDR2 YFSETQ. The CDR3 sequence is 14 residues long. Here the CDR3 reads CASSFLRGDTEAFF. In nucleotides, the CDR3 is TGCGCCAGCAGCTTCTTGAGAGGAGACACTGAAGCTTTCTTT.

The rearrangement joins TRBV5-1 to TRBJ2-7; TRBD1 matches at 8 bases. This CDR3 is 15 amino acids long. The V gene's germline CDR1 is SGHRS and CDR2 YFSETQ. The V segment lost 0 bases and the J segment 6 bases; nucleotides outside the gene matches: 8. Here the CDR3 reads CASSLDFRTGTEQYF. DNA of the CDR3: TGCGCCAGCAGCTTGGACTTTAGGACAGGGACCGAGCAGTACTTC.

The J gene is TRBJ1-2, the V gene TRBV2; TRBD1 might be the D (5 bases). Trimming took off 5 bases at V and 0 bases at J, with 28 bases between the two ends. Germline assignment: CDR1 SNHLY and CDR2 FYNNEI. This CDR3 spans 20 amino acids. CDR3 coding DNA: TGTGCCAGCAGTCACCTTCGCACAGGCCGCCTTAACTTAGCTAACTATGGCTACACCTTC. Translation: CASSHLRTGRLNLANYGYTF.

The rearrangement uses TRBV7-9 and TRBJ2-6; the D is unclear. The length of the CDR3 is 14 residues. CDR1 and CDR2 from the germline V gene are SEHNR and FQNEAQ (reference sequence). The V and J ends lost 5 bases and 2 bases respectively, with 7 bases between them. The CDR3 nucleotides read TGTGCCAGCAGCCCCACTACTGGGGCCAACGTCCTGACTTTC. It encodes CASSPTTGANVLTF.

The chain combines TRBV29-1 with TRBJ2-7, with TRBD1 matching over 12 bases. J lost 4 bases, V lost 4 bases, and 14 bases had no gene match. The germline V gene has CDR1 SQVTM and CDR2 ANQGSEA. This CDR3 contains 17 residues. This CDR3 is CSVAGAPGQGAGYEQYF. The CDR3 DNA is TGCAGCGTTGCGGGGGCCCCGGGACAGGGGGCCGGTTACGAGCAGTACTTC.

The genes are TRBV6-5 and TRBJ2-1, with D perhaps TRBD2 (6 bases). This CDR3 is built from 16 residues. V was shortened by 4 bases and J by 9 bases, with 22 bases between the two germline ends. Germline V CDR1 and CDR2: MNHEY, SVGAGI. The CDR3 DNA reads TGTGCCAGCAGTTCGCCCTTAGCGGACCGGGCCCCTGAGCAGTTCTTC. Translation gives CASSSPLADRAPEQFF.